One sample yielded the 16 T cell receptor beta chains listed below, sequenced in a study of post-analysis software for immune sequencing data. The study's findings and limits: Compared with controls, patients had more of 4 to 6 TRBV segments, including TRBV5-6, TRBV5-1 and TRBV20-1.

cDNA libraries for TCR beta contained unique molecular identifiers. TCRdb re-called the PCR reads with MiXCR, one entry per CDR3 protein. The data show about 770,000 distinct CDR3 sequences, with 46% seen just once and roughly 4.5% held by the top ten. Their recognized antigens are unknown. The sample taken for sequencing was blood. Source of these receptors: a girl aged 5-17 years with multiple sclerosis.

The CDR3 reads CASSSTSANYNEQFF. The CDR3 DNA reads as TGTGCCAGCAGCTCAACTAGCGCCAACTACAATGAGCAGTTCTTC. V and J are TRBV7-9 and TRBJ2-1, with 7 bases that match TRBD2. CDR1 SEHNR and CDR2 FQNEAQ come from the germline V gene (reference sequence). The length of the CDR3 is 15 residues. The V gene end was trimmed by 4 bases and the J gene end by 3 bases; junction bases not matched to a gene: 6.

This rearrangement joins TRBV6-1 to TRBJ2-7, with TRBD1 as a possible D gene (6 bases). Trimming cost V 8 bases and J 7 bases, with 18 bases left between them. CDR1 and CDR2 from the germline V gene are MNHNS and SASEGT. This CDR3 is built from 13 residues. CDR3 region: CASGELPRGEQYF. CDR3 DNA: TGTGCCAGCGGCGAACTACCCAGGGGAGAGCAGTACTTC.

V gene TRBV6-2 or TRBV6-3 combines with J gene TRBJ2-1, with a weak D call TRBD2 (6 bases). V lost 10 bases and J lost 4, with 17 bases in between. The CDR3 covers 14 residues. Per germline, CDR1 MNHEY and CDR2 SVGEGT. CDR3 residues: CATHRDWGYNEQFF. The CDR3 DNA reads TGTGCCACCCACCGGGACTGGGGGTACAATGAGCAGTTCTTC.

This clonotype was seen only a few times. This rearrangement joins TRBV9 to TRBJ1-5, with D uncertain. Germline-derived CDR1 and CDR2 are SGDLS and YYNGEE. The CDR3 length is 16 residues. Trimming pared 0 bases from V and 0 bases from J, leaving 10 bases between. CDR3 loop: CASSVGGGSSNQPQHF. The DNA of the CDR3 is TGTGCCAGCAGCGTAGGAGGAGGGAGTAGCAATCAGCCCCAGCATTTT. Full variable domain (rest looked up from reference TRBV9 and TRBJ1-5): DSGVTQTPKHLITATGQRVTLRCSPRSGDLSVYWYQQSLDQGLQFLIQYYNGEERAKGNILERFSAQQFPDLHSELNLSSLELGDSALYFCASSVGGGSSNQPQHFGDGTRLSIL.

This chain joins TRBV4-3 and TRBJ2-3; 7 bases are shared with TRBD1. Germline CDR1 LGHNA, CDR2 YSLEER. J lost 1 base, V lost 1 base, and 8 bases had no gene match. The CDR3 is 17 residues long. CDR3 loop: CASSQGPGGHGTDTQYF. CDR3 nucleotide sequence: TGCGCCAGCAGCCAAGGTCCAGGGGGTCACGGCACAGATACGCAGTATTTT.

The chain's CDR3 is CASSLSPSSETQYF. CDR3 DNA sequence: TGTGCCAGCAGTTTATCGCCTAGCTCAGAGACCCAGTACTTC. The chain is built from TRBV27 and TRBJ2-5; maybe TRBD2 (5 bases). The CDR3 has 14 residues. V was trimmed by 0 bases and J by 4 bases, leaving 9 bases between them. Germline loops: CDR1 MNHEY, CDR2 SMNVEV (reference sequence).

This clonotype was counted a few times. The V gene is TRBV7-9, the J gene TRBJ2-1, with 8 bases matching TRBD2. The CDR3 consists of 14 residues. Germline CDR1 SEHNR, CDR2 FQNEAQ (reference sequence). The V and J ends lost 3 bases and 9 bases, in that order; junction bases with no gene match: 7. The CDR3 is CASSFTGGPGEQFF. DNA for the CDR3: TGTGCCAGCAGCTTTACGGGAGGGCCGGGTGAGCAGTTCTTC.

This clonotype was picked up a small number of times. The J gene is TRBJ1-1, the V gene TRBV7-9, with no clear D. CDR1 SEHNR and CDR2 FQNEAQ come from the germline V gene (reference sequence). The CDR3 totals 14 residues. V dropped 5 bases and J dropped 2 bases, with 12 bases sitting between them. CDR3 region: CASSPDNSNTEAFF. For the CDR3, the DNA is TGTGCCAGCAGCCCTGATAATAGTAACACTGAAGCTTTCTTT.

The rearrangement uses TRBV7-8 and TRBJ2-1; D may match TRBD1 or TRBD2 (5 bases each). Germline V gives CDR1 SGHVS, CDR2 FQNEAQ. V shed 1 base and J shed 8 bases, with 27 bases lying between them. The CDR3 has 19 amino acids. Written as DNA, the CDR3 is TGTGCCAGCAGCTTAGGTGTGGGGGATTTGGGAGTTTCGTTCGATGAGCAGTTCTTC. The encoded protein is CASSLGVGDLGVSFDEQFF.

The chain links TRBV11-1 to TRBJ2-2; D gene unclear. Germline CDR1 reads SGHAT; CDR2 reads FQDESV (reference sequence). The CDR3 runs 18 residues. The V end lost 7 bases, the J end lost 2 bases, and 23 bases lay between the germline ends. The CDR3, as DNA: TGTGCCAGCACCTCGCAAGTCAAAGAACTTTATAACACCGGGGAGCTGTTTTTT. It yields the protein CASTSQVKELYNTGELFF.

This clonotype was seen only a few times. The chain links TRBV20-1 to TRBJ2-1, with 12 bases that match TRBD2. The CDR3 runs 16 residues. Trimming removed 3 bases from V and 4 bases from J; junction bases left unmatched: 7. CDR1 and CDR2 (germline): DFQATT, SNEGSKA (reference sequence). As DNA, the CDR3 is TGCAGTGCTAGGGTGGCTAGCGGGAGGGGTTACAATGAGCAGTTCTTC. It is translated as CSARVASGRGYNEQFF.

V gene TRBV7-3 combines with J gene TRBJ2-3; 9 nucleotides match TRBD2. Germline values: CDR1 SGHTA, CDR2 FQGTGA. This CDR3 has 16 residues. Germline trimming cut 5 bases from V and 0 bases from J; bases unmatched to any gene: 6. Here the CDR3 reads CASSPRTSASTDTQYF. DNA for the CDR3: TGTGCCAGCAGCCCCCGGACTAGCGCAAGCACAGATACGCAGTATTTT.

DNA for the CDR3: TGCGCCAGCAGCCAAGATAGGAGGGGAGGAAGACAGTTCTTC. It yields the protein CASSQDRRGGRQFF. The chain is built from TRBV4-3 and TRBJ2-1; maybe TRBD2 (6 bases). Germline V gene lookup returns CDR1 LGHNA and CDR2 YSLEER. V was clipped by 0 bases and J by 13 bases, with 16 bases between them. The CDR3 runs to 14 residues.

This clonotype was observed a few times. The chain employs TRBV10-2 and TRBJ2-4, with 8 nucleotides matching TRBD1. The J call may not be correct, given that the DNA end is closer to TRBJ2-7. The CDR3 is 13 amino acids. Germline V CDR1 and CDR2: WSHSY, SAAADI. CDR3 loop: CASRQGPNYEQYF. CDR3 sequence (DNA): TGCGCCAGCCGACAGGGGCCCAACTACGAGCAGTACTTC.

The chain recombines TRBV20-1 with TRBJ2-7; 7 bases agree with TRBD1. Germline CDR1 reads DFQATT; CDR2 reads SNEGSKA (reference sequence). The V and J ends lost 5 bases and 2 bases, in that order; junction bases with no gene match: 6. The CDR3 consists of 13 residues. The DNA for the CDR3 is TGCAGTGCTTATTCAGGGGGAGCCTACGAGCAGTACTTC. Translation: CSAYSGGAYEQYF.

This chain joins TRBV20-1 and TRBJ2-7; 9 bases align to TRBD1. CDR1 is DFQATT, CDR2 SNEGSKA, per germline (reference sequence). Trimming took 5 bases from V and 3 from J; bases not matched to a gene: 5. The CDR3 covers 13 residues. The CDR3 DNA reads as TGCAGTGCTGGGGGGGGACAGGGCTACGAGCAGTACTTC. Protein sequence: CSAGGGQGYEQYF.